The clone carrying this TCR delta chain is large in the sample. Other DNA sequences in this sample translate to the same CDR3. The CDR3 covers 17 residues. Germline V lookup: CDR1 GEAIGNYY, CDR2 EKD. V gave up 1 base and J gave up 0 bases; unmatched junction bases: 9. TCRdb redid the clone calls on the RT-PCR reads with CATT. The repertoire holds around 1,100 delta-chain clones, with over 3% as singletons. The sample originates from a study of gamma-delta T cells after stem cell transplantation. This receptor was identified in a human donor. It is not recorded whose cells these are; they may come from a transplant donor. The gene calls are TRDV2 and TRDJ1; 8 bases align to TRDD3. What was sequenced was gamma-delta T cells. The CDR3, as DNA: TGTGCCTGTGACACAGTACTGGGGGCTTCCTACACCGATAAACTCATCTTT. It yields the protein CACDTVLGASYTDKLIF.